The 18 T cell receptor beta chains below all came from one sample that was sequenced in a study of molecular identifiers for immune sequencing clone quantification. TCRdb reprocessed the PCR reads via MiXCR and lists one record per CDR3 protein. The sample yields 80,000 to 95,000 distinct CDR3 sequences, 15% to 20% seen once. The sample comprised naive CD8+ T cells from blood, with Jurkat cell RNA spiked in. Sample subset: FACS-sorted CD8+CD4-CCR7+CD45RA+ naive T cells. These receptors were obtained from a human donor in good health. Some libraries in this study had Jurkat cell RNA spiked in.

This clonotype was seen only once. The chain employs TRBV29-1 and TRBJ2-7; D is possibly TRBD2 (5 bases). V lost 6 bases, J lost 5 bases, and 17 bases lay in between. Per the germline V gene, CDR1 is SQVTM and CDR2 is ANQGSEA. The CDR3 is 13 residues long. The CDR3 protein is CSVPKLDSDEQYF. CDR3 nucleotide sequence: TGCAGCGTACCAAAATTGGATAGCGACGAGCAGTACTTC.

This clonotype was found many times. The V gene is TRBV12-3 or TRBV12-4, the J gene TRBJ2-2; 10 bases align to TRBD2. After removal of 6 bases from V and 5 bases from J, the junction contained 6 bases not matched to a gene. The length of the CDR3 is 15 residues. CDR3 region: CASRQSSGSTGELFF. The DNA for the CDR3 is TGTGCCAGCAGACAATCTAGCGGGAGTACCGGGGAGCTGTTTTTT.

Comment on this clonotype: An end of the junction does not agree with germline; a read error may underlie this. The chain recombines TRBV14 with TRBJ2-2; 11 positions match TRBD2. Per the germline V gene, CDR1 is SGHDN and CDR2 is FVKESK. This CDR3 has 17 residues. The CDR3 DNA is TGTGCTAGCAGCCAAGACGATAGCGGGAGGGTAACCGGGGAGCTGCTTTTT. Translated, it gives CASSQDDSGRVTGELLF.

This clonotype occurred many times. J is TRBJ2-7 and V is TRBV20-1, with TRBD2 matching 8 bases. CDR3 length: 15 amino acids. Germline V lookup: CDR1 DFQATT, CDR2 SNEGSKA (reference sequence). V shed 6 bases and J 0 bases; nucleotides not matched to a gene: 10. CDR3 nucleotide sequence: TGCAGTGCCCAAATAGCGGGGTTACCCTCCTACGAGCAGTACTTC. Residues: CSAQIAGLPSYEQYF.

This clonotype was observed at least ten times. This chain links TRBV11-2 with TRBJ2-7; 7 bases agree with TRBD2. Germline assignment: CDR1 SGHAT and CDR2 FQNNGV. The CDR3 covers 19 residues. V shed 5 bases, J shed 6 bases, and the junction held 25 bases outside the gene matches. CDR3 loop: CASSLSAGLAATFPGEQYF. DNA of the CDR3: TGTGCCAGCAGCCTATCCGCCGGGCTAGCGGCGACATTTCCTGGCGAGCAGTACTTC.

This clonotype showed up many times. The chain joins TRBV3-1 to TRBJ2-3, with 14 bases identical to TRBD2. The junction had 5 bases not matched to a gene; V was cut back by 3 bases and J by 6 bases. CDR1 and CDR2 (germline): LGHDT, YNNKEL (reference sequence). This CDR3 region has 16 residues. The DNA of the CDR3 is TGTGCCAGCAGCCAGACTAGCGGGAGGGCCTCGGATACGCAGTATTTT. Translated: CASSQTSGRASDTQYF.

This clonotype was recorded once. The chain carries TRBV19 and TRBJ2-7; 10 bases agree with TRBD2. This CDR3 spans 15 amino acids. V gave up 4 bases and J gave up 6 bases; unmatched junction bases: 9. Germline V gene sequence: CDR1 LNHDA, CDR2 SQIVND (reference sequence). This CDR3 is CASSTQGLAITEQYF. For the CDR3, the DNA is TGTGCCAGTAGTACCCAGGGACTAGCGATTACCGAGCAGTACTTC.

This clonotype was found many times. The chain has TRBV7-9 and TRBJ1-1; no firm D call. V was cut by 4 bases and J by 3 bases, with 9 bases left in between. CDR3 length equals 13 residues. The germline V gene encodes CDR1 SEHNR and CDR2 FQNEAQ (reference sequence). The CDR3 here is CASSSTDYTEAFF. The CDR3 DNA reads TGTGCCAGCAGCTCGACCGATTACACTGAAGCTTTCTTT.

In its sample, this clonotype was seen many times. The chain has TRBV2 and TRBJ2-1; weak D call: TRBD1 (6 bases). V lost 7 bases and J lost 6, with 13 bases in between. Germline CDR1 SNHLY, CDR2 FYNNEI. The CDR3 loop spans 13 amino acids. The CDR3 nucleotides read TGTGCCAGCAACGGACAGCTTAGCAATGAGCAGTTCTTC. Encoded protein: CASNGQLSNEQFF.

To note about this clonotype: In this CDR3 the conserved last residue, phenylalanine or tryptophan, is missing, so a read error is likely. The chain is built from TRBV4-3 and TRBJ2-3, with 10 bases lining up with TRBD2. Germline V gene sequence: CDR1 LGHNA, CDR2 YSLEER. The CDR3 length is 19 residues. The CDR3 region is CASSQDSWTSGIGTDTQYS. The CDR3 region has the DNA TGCGCTAGCAGCCAAGATTCGTGGACTAGCGGCATAGGCACAGATACGCAGTATTCT.

This clonotype was found many times. The chain combines TRBV5-4 with TRBJ2-7; 7 nucleotides line up with TRBD1. The CDR3 has 14 residues. V lost 0 bases and J lost 7; bases outside the gene matches: 7. Germline V gene sequence: CDR1 SGHNT, CDR2 YYREEE (reference sequence). This CDR3 reads CASSLGQGAEEQYF. CDR3 DNA: TGTGCCAGCAGCTTGGGACAGGGTGCGGAAGAGCAGTACTTC.

This clonotype came up many times. The chain recombines TRBV4-1 with TRBJ2-7, with 9 bases lining up with TRBD1. The germline CDR1 and CDR2 sequences are MGHRA and YSYEKL. Losses at the gene ends were 2 bases for V and 3 bases for J; bases not matched to a gene: 5. CDR3 length equals 15 residues. CDR3: CASSQIGTGSYEQYF. The CDR3 region has the DNA TGCGCCAGCAGCCAAATTGGGACAGGGAGCTACGAGCAGTACTTC.

This clonotype was seen many times. Here the CDR3 reads CSARGTGGTYNEQFF. The CDR3 nucleotides read TGCAGTGCTAGAGGAACGGGGGGAACGTACAATGAGCAGTTCTTC. The V call is TRBV20-1, the J call TRBJ2-1; 7 bases fit TRBD2. CDR3 length: 15 residues. With V trimmed by 1 base and J by 4 bases, 7 bases remained unmatched. Germline-derived CDR1 and CDR2 are DFQATT and SNEGSKA (reference sequence).

This clonotype was counted ten times or more. The chain recombines TRBV4-1 with TRBJ2-7, with unresolved D. V lost 0 bases and J 5 bases, leaving 8 bases between the germline ends. The CDR3 consists of 13 residues. Per germline, CDR1 MGHRA and CDR2 YSYEKL. CDR3 coding DNA: TGCGCCAGCAGCCAAGAGTCGGCAGACGAGCAGTACTTC. It specifies CASSQESADEQYF.

This clonotype has ten or more counts. The CDR3 DNA follows: TGTGCCAGCAGTTCTCGGGGACAGAACAATGAGCAGTTCTTC. Translating it yields CASSSRGQNNEQFF. The rearrangement links TRBV27 to TRBJ2-1; 7 bases agree with TRBD1. The V gene's germline CDR1 is MNHEY and CDR2 SMNVEV (reference sequence). The CDR3 runs 14 residues. Germline trimming cut 4 bases from V and 5 bases from J; bases unmatched to any gene: 5.

The table lists this clonotype with many counts. The chain recombines TRBV29-1 with TRBJ2-2; D is ambiguous. The CDR3 runs to 12 residues. The V gene's germline CDR1 is SQVTM and CDR2 ANQGSEA. V was pared by 3 bases and J by 3 bases, with 5 bases between. CDR3 sequence reads: CSVESDTGELFF. CDR3 coding DNA: TGCAGCGTTGAGTCAGACACCGGGGAGCTGTTTTTT.

The chain links TRBV7-9 to TRBJ1-1; D gene ambiguous. The CDR3 runs 15 residues. With 1 base removed from V and 2 bases from J, the gap between germline ends came to 11 bases. Germline CDR1 reads SEHNR; CDR2 reads FQNEAQ (reference sequence). The CDR3 nucleotides are TGTGCCAGCAGCTTAGTTGGCAGCCTCAACACTGAAGCTTTCTTT. This encodes CASSLVGSLNTEAFF.

This sequence joins TRBV7-9 and TRBJ1-1; TRBD1 might be the D (5 bases). Germline V CDR1 and CDR2: SEHNR, FQNEAQ (reference sequence). Trimming left V 7 bases short and J 8 bases short, with 11 bases between. This CDR3 has 11 residues. CDR3 protein: CASNEGPEAFF. CDR3 nucleotide sequence: TGTGCCAGCAACGAGGGACCCGAAGCTTTCTTT.